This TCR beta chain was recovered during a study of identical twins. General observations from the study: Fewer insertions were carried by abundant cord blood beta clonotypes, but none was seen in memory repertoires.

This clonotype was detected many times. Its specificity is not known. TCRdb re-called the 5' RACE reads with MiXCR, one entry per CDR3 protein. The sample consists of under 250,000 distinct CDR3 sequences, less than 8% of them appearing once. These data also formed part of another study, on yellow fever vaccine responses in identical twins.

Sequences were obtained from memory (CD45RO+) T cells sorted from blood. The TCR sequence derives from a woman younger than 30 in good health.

This chain's CDR3 is CASSGSGTTTDTQYF. CDR3 nucleotide sequence: TGTGCCAGCAGTGGTTCCGGGACTACCACAGATACGCAGTATTTT. The rearrangement joins TRBV6-4 to TRBJ2-3, with 7 bases lining up with TRBD2. Germline loops: CDR1 MRHNA, CDR2 SNTAGT. The CDR3 is made up of 15 amino acids. The V and J ends lost 4 bases and 2 bases, in that order; junction bases with no gene match: 6.